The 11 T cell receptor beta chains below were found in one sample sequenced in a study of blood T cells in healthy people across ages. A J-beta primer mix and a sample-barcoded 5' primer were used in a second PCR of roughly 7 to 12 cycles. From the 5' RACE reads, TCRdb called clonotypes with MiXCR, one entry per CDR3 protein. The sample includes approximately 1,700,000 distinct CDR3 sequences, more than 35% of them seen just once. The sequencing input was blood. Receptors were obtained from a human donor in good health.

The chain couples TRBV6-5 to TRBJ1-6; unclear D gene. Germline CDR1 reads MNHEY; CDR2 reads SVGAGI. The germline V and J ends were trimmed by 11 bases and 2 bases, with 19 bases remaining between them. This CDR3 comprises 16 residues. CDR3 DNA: TGTGCCGGCACTCAGGACGGCGGTGCCTATAATTCACCCCTCCACTTT. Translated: CAGTQDGGAYNSPLHF.

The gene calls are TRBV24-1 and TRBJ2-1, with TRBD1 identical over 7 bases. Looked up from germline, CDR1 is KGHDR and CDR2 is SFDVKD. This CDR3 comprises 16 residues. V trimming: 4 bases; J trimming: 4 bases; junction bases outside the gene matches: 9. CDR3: CATSDTTGASYNEQFF. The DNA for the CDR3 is TGTGCCACCAGTGACACTACAGGGGCGTCATACAATGAGCAGTTCTTC.

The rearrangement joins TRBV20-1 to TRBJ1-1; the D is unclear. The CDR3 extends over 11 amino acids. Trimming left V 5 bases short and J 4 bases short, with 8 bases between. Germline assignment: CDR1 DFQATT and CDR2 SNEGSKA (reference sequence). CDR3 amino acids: CSASLLTEAFF. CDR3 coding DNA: TGCAGTGCTTCGTTACTCACTGAAGCTTTCTTT.

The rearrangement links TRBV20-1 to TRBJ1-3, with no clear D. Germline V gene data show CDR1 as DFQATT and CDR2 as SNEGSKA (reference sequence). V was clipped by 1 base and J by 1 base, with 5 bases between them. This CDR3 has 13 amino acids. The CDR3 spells CSARGGSGNTIYF. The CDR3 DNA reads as TGCAGTGCTAGAGGAGGATCTGGAAACACCATATATTTT.

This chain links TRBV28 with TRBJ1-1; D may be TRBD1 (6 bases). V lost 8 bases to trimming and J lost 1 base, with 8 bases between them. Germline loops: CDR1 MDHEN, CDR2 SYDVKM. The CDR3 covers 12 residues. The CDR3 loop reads CASQGSNTEAFF. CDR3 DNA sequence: TGTGCCAGCCAGGGGTCGAACACTGAAGCTTTCTTT.

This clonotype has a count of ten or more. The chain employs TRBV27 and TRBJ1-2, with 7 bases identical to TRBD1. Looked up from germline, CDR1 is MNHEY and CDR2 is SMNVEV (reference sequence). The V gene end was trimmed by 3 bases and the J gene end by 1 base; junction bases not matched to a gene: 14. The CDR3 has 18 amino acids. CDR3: CASSFLSNDRVLNYGYTF. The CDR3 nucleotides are TGTGCCAGCAGTTTCCTCTCCAACGACAGGGTCCTTAACTATGGCTACACCTTC.

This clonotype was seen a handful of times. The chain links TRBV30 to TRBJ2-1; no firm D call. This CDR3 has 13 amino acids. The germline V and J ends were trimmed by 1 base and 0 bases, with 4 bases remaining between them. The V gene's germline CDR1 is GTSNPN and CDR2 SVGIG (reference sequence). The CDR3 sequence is CAWSEDSYNEQFF. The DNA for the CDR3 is TGTGCCTGGAGTGAGGACTCCTACAATGAGCAGTTCTTC. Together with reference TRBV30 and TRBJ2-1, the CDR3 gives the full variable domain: SQTIHQWPATLVQPVGSPLSLECTVEGTSNPNLYWYRQAAGRGLQLLFYSVGIGQISSEVPQNLSASRPQDRQFILSSKKLLLSDSGFYLCAWSEDSYNEQFFGPGTRLTVL.

The CDR3 region is CASSLKQPVNTEAFF. The CDR3 DNA is TGTGCCAGCAGCTTAAAACAGCCAGTGAACACTGAAGCTTTCTTT. The V gene is TRBV7-9, the J gene TRBJ1-1, with D unresolved. The V gene lost 2 bases and the J gene lost 0 bases, with 10 bases spanning the gap. Germline V gives CDR1 SEHNR, CDR2 FQNEAQ (reference sequence). The CDR3 is 15 amino acids.

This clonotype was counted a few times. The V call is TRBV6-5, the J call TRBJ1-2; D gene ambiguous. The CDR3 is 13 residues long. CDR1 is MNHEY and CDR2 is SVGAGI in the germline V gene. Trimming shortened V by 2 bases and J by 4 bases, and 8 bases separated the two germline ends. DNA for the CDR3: TGTGCCAGCAGTTACGGGCGGACCTATGGCTACACCTTC. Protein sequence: CASSYGRTYGYTF.

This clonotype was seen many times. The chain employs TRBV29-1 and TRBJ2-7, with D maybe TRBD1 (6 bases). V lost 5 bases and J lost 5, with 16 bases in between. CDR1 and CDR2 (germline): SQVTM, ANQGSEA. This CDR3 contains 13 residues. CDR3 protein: CSVKGVGANEQYF. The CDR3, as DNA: TGCAGCGTTAAAGGGGTGGGGGCCAACGAGCAGTACTTC.

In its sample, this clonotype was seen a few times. The DNA of the CDR3 is TGTGCCAGCAGTTTCACTGACCAGTACGAGCAGTACTTC. It codes for CASSFTDQYEQYF. This sequence joins TRBV7-9 and TRBJ2-7, with no clear D. The CDR3 contains 13 residues. The germline V gene encodes CDR1 SEHNR and CDR2 FQNEAQ (reference sequence). V shed 6 bases and J shed 4 bases, with 13 bases lying between them.